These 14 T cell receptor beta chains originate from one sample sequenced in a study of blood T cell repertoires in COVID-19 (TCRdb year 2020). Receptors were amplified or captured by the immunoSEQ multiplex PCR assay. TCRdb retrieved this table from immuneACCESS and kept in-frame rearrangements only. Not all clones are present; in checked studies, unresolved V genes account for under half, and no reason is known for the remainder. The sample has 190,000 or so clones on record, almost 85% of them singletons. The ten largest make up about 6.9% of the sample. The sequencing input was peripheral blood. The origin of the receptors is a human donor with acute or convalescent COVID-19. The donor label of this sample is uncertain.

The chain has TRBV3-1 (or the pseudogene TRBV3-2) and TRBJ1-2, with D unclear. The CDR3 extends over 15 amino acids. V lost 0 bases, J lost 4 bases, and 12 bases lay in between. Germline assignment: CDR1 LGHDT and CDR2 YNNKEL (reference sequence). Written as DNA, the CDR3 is TGTGCCAGCAGCCAAGAGGGTGTGACATTCTATGGCTACACCTTC. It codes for CASSQEGVTFYGYTF.

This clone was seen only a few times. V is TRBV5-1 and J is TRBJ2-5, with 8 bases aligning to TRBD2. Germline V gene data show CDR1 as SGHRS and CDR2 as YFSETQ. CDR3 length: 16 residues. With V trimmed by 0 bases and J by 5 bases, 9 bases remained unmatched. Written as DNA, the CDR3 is TGCGCCAGCAGCTTGGTGGTTAGCGGGGCGCGGGAGACCCAGTACTTC. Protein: CASSLVVSGARETQYF.

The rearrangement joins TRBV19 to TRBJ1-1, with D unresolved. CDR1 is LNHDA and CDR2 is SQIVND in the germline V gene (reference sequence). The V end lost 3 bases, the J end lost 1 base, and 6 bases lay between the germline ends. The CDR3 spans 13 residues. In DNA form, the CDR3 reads TGTGCCAGTAGTATTACAAGGAACACTGAAGCTTTCTTT. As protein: CASSITRNTEAFF.

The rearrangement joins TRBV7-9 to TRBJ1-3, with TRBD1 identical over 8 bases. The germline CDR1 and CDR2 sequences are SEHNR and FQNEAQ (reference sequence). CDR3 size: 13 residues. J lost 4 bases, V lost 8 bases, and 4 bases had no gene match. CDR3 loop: CASGQGTGNTIYF. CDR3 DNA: TGTGCCAGCGGACAGGGAACGGGAAACACCATATATTTT.

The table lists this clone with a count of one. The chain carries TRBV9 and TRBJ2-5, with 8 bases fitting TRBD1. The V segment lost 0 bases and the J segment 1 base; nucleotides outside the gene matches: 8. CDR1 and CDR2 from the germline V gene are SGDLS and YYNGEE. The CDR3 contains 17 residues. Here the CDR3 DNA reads TGTGCCAGCAGCGTAGGCCAGGGGGCGAGAACCCAAGAGACCCAGTACTTC. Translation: CASSVGQGARTQETQYF.

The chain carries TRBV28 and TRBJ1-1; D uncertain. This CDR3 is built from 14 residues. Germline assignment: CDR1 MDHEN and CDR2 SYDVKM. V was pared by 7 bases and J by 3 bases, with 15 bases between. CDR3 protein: CASNQFRVYTEAFF. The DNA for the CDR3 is TGTGCCAGCAACCAATTCCGGGTTTACACTGAAGCTTTCTTT. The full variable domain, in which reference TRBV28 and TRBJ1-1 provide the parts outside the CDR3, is DVKVTQSSRYLVKRTGEKVFLECVQDMDHENMFWYRQDPGLGLRLIYFSYDVKMKEKGDIPEGYSVSREKKERFSLILESASTNQTSMYLCASNQFRVYTEAFFGQGTRLTVV.

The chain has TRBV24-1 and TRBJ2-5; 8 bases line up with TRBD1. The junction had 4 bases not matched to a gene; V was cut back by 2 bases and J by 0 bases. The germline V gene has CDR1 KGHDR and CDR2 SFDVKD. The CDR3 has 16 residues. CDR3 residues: CATSDYRGTYQETQYF. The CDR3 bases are TGTGCCACCAGTGATTACAGGGGGACCTACCAAGAGACCCAGTACTTC.

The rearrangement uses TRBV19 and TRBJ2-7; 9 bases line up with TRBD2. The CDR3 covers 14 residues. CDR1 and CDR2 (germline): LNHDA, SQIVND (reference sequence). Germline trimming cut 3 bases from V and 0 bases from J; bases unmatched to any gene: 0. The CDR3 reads CASSISGSSYEQYF. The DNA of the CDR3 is TGTGCCAGTAGTATTAGCGGGAGCTCCTACGAGCAGTACTTC.

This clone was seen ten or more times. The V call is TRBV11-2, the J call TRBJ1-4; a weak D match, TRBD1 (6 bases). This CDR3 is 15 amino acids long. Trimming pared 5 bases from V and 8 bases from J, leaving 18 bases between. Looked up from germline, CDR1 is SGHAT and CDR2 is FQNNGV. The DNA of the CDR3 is TGTGCCAGCAGCGACTACCCCAGGGGCGAGGAAAAACTGTTTTTT. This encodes CASSDYPRGEEKLFF.

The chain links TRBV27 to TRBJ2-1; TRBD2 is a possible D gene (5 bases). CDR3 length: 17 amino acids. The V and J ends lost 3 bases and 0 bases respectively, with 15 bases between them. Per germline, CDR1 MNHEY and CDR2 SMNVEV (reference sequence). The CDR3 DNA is TGTGCCAGCAGTTTCAATAAGCGGAGCAGCTCCTACAATGAGCAGTTCTTC. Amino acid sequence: CASSFNKRSSSYNEQFF.

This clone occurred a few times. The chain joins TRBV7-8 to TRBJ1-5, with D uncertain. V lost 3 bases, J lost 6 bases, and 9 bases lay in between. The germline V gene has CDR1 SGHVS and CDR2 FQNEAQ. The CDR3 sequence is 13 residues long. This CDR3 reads CASSFRDGQPQHF. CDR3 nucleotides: TGTGCCAGCAGCTTCCGGGATGGTCAGCCCCAGCATTTT.

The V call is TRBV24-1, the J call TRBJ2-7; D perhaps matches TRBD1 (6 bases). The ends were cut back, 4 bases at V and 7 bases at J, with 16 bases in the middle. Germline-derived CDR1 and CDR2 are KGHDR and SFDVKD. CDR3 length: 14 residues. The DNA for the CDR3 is TGTGCCACCAGTGACGCTGGGACAATGGAAGAGCAGTACTTC. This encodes CATSDAGTMEEQYF.

The CDR3 region is CATSRDPGQGARNNEQFF. CDR3 DNA sequence: TGTGCCACCAGCAGAGATCCTGGACAGGGGGCTCGAAACAATGAGCAGTTCTTC. V gene TRBV15 combines with J gene TRBJ2-1; 11 bases agree with TRBD1. Germline V gene sequence: CDR1 LNHNV, CDR2 YYDKDF (reference sequence). V was pared by 0 bases and J by 5 bases, with 9 bases of the junction left unmatched. CDR3 length: 18 residues.

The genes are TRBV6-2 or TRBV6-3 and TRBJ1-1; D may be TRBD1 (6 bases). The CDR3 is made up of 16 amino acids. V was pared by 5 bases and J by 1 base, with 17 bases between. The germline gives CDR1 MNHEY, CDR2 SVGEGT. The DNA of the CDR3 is TGTGCCAGCAGTCATTACCCCACGACAGGGAACACTGAAGCTTTCTTT. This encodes CASSHYPTTGNTEAFF.